These T cell receptor beta chains were read from a single sample in a study of T cell repertoires in cytomegalovirus infection. Each CDR3 protein gets one entry after TCRdb re-called the reads with MiXCR. Of fewer than 900,000 distinct CDR3 sequences listed, almost 30% are singletons. For these receptors, no antigen is known. The material was cultured CD8+ T cells from PBMCs, obtained from culture after CMV antigen stimulation. The receptors were sampled from a human donor in good health (CMV status not recorded). Some clones in this sample may be carry-over from other donors' samples. Each CDR3 is given without its conserved first and last residue. Each record gives: V gene, D gene, CDR3 length, CDR3 protein. A D gene is named only where the DNA matches it firmly.

V gene: TRBV19; D gene: -; CDR3 length: 11; CDR3 protein: ASSAGGSYEQY
V gene: TRBV29-1; D gene: TRBD1; CDR3 length: 15; CDR3 protein: SGDRSMDRGHTGELF
V gene: TRBV4-1; D gene: -; CDR3 length: 13; CDR3 protein: ASSQQTPSHNEQF
V gene: TRBV14; D gene: -; CDR3 length: 15; CDR3 protein: ASSQDRAGAVSTEAF
V gene: TRBV7-2; D gene: -; CDR3 length: 10; CDR3 protein: ASTTVKYEQY
V gene: TRBV7-9; D gene: -; CDR3 length: 10; CDR3 protein: ASSPNTYEQY
V gene: TRBV6-1; D gene: TRBD1; CDR3 length: 13; CDR3 protein: ASRQGTDISYEQY
V gene: TRBV2; D gene: -; CDR3 length: 8; CDR3 protein: ASRFEKLF
V gene: TRBV7-9; D gene: -; CDR3 length: 15; CDR3 protein: ASSSILTVWRTDTQY
V gene: TRBV5-6; D gene: -; CDR3 length: 13; CDR3 protein: ASSSFFRVTHEAF